The 31 T cell receptor beta chains in this list originate from one sample, sequenced in a study of OX40 agonist ivuxolimab in advanced cancers. Assay: immunoSEQ multiplex PCR; the TCRdb copy retains only in-frame clones and omits some. Found here are 40,000 to 45,000 clones, about 85% of them singletons; the top ten hold 15% to 20%. The sample here was CD4+ or CD8+ T cells sorted from blood, taken in a trial of the OX40 agonist ivuxolimab. Source of these receptors: an adult with an advanced solid tumor such as melanoma, head and neck, liver or kidney cancer.

This clone came up once. CDR3 in DNA: TGCGCCAGCAGCCAAGATTTAGCAGACACAGATACGCAGTATTTT. Its protein is CASSQDLADTDTQYF. This rearrangement joins TRBV4-3 to TRBJ2-3; no reliable D call. The V gene's germline CDR1 is LGHNA and CDR2 YSLEER. Between the trimmed V and J ends, which lost 0 bases and 2 bases, there was a span of 9 bases. This CDR3 spans 15 amino acids.

This clone has just one count. The chain employs TRBV6-1 and TRBJ2-7; D is perhaps TRBD1 or TRBD2 (5 bases each). Germline V lookup: CDR1 MNHNS, CDR2 SASEGT. The CDR3 is 12 residues long. Trimming removed 11 bases from V and 4 bases from J, with 15 bases in between. The chain's CDR3 is CAVEGLSYEQYF. In DNA, the CDR3 is TGTGCCGTAGAGGGGCTGAGTTACGAGCAGTACTTC.

The rearrangement links TRBV7-9 to TRBJ2-7; D tentatively fits TRBD1 or TRBD2 (6 bases each). CDR1 is SEHNR and CDR2 is FQNEAQ in the germline V gene (reference sequence). V was pared by 5 bases and J by 2 bases, with 16 bases between. The CDR3 has 15 amino acids. CDR3 sequence: CASSPRGGGTYEQYF. CDR3 coding DNA: TGTGCCAGCAGCCCGCGTGGAGGGGGGACCTACGAGCAGTACTTC. Supplemented by reference TRBV7-9 and TRBJ2-7, the full variable domain reads DTGVSQNPRHKITKRGQNVTFRCDPISEHNRLYWYRQTLGQGPEFLTYFQNEAQLEKSRLLSDRFSAERPKGSFSTLEIQRTEQGDSAMYLCASSPRGGGTYEQYFGPGTRLTVT.

The chain links TRBV11-2 to TRBJ2-7, with 9 bases matching TRBD1. Germline trimming cut 3 bases from V and 3 bases from J; bases unmatched to any gene: 3. This CDR3 is built from 14 residues. CDR1 is SGHAT, CDR2 FQNNGV, per germline. DNA for the CDR3: TGTGCCAGCAGCTTGGGGACAGGGTTCTACGAGCAGTACTTC. It specifies CASSLGTGFYEQYF.

The V and J genes are TRBV11-3 and TRBJ1-1; weak D call: TRBD1 (5 bases). The CDR3 totals 13 residues. Germline CDR1 is SGHNT and CDR2 is YENEEA. V gave up 8 bases and J gave up 1 base, with 11 bases separating them. CDR3 sequence (DNA): TGTGCCAGCGGGGCAAATACGAACACTGAAGCTTTCTTT. Amino acid sequence: CASGANTNTEAFF.

This clone was detected a few times. This chain connects TRBV19 to TRBJ2-7, with 8 bases identical to TRBD1. Germline V gene data show CDR1 as LNHDA and CDR2 as SQIVND (reference sequence). With V trimmed by 5 bases and J by 7 bases, 7 bases remained unmatched. The length of the CDR3 is 13 residues. The CDR3 DNA follows: TGTGCCAGTAGTCAGGGGGCATCGTGGGAGCAGTACTTC. Its protein is CASSQGASWEQYF.

This sequence joins TRBV29-1 and TRBJ1-2, with D possibly TRBD1 on 6 matching bases. Germline CDR1 SQVTM, CDR2 ANQGSEA. CDR3 length: 14 amino acids. V gave up 7 bases and J gave up 2 bases, with 17 bases separating them. The CDR3 nucleotides read TGCAGCGCGCACCCGGAGGGGGAAAACTATGGCTACACCTTC. It encodes CSAHPEGENYGYTF.

CDR3 sequence: CASSLSRGSSSYEQYF. Here the CDR3 DNA reads TGTGCCAGCAGTTTATCCCGGGGCAGTAGCTCCTACGAGCAGTACTTC. The chain uses TRBV28 and TRBJ2-7, with D possibly being TRBD1 or TRBD2 (5 bases each). In germline, CDR1 is MDHEN, CDR2 SYDVKM. The CDR3 is 16 residues long. With 1 base removed from V and 0 bases from J, the gap between germline ends came to 13 bases. Together with reference TRBV28 and TRBJ2-7, the CDR3 gives the full variable domain: DVKVTQSSRYLVKRTGEKVFLECVQDMDHENMFWYRQDPGLGLRLIYFSYDVKMKEKGDIPEGYSVSREKKERFSLILESASTNQTSMYLCASSLSRGSSSYEQYFGPGTRLTVT.

The chain links TRBV4-3 to TRBJ2-5; perhaps TRBD2 as D (6 bases). The CDR3 sequence is 16 residues long. Germline assignment: CDR1 LGHNA and CDR2 YSLEER. V lost 4 bases, J lost 5 bases, and 20 bases lay in between. CDR3 region: CASSPRGGNPWETQYF. CDR3 DNA: TGCGCCAGCAGCCCCCGTGGAGGGAATCCTTGGGAGACCCAGTACTTC.

The chain recombines TRBV7-8 with TRBJ1-2, with TRBD1 matching over 7 bases. Germline lookup yields CDR1 SGHVS and CDR2 FQNEAQ. This CDR3 has 14 amino acids. V lost 4 bases to trimming and J lost 5 bases; unmatched junction nucleotides: 7. In DNA form, the CDR3 reads TGTGCCAGCAGCTCCCAGGGGGGGCTTTATGGCTACACCTTC. Its translation: CASSSQGGLYGYTF.

This chain links TRBV29-1 with TRBJ2-6, with D tentatively TRBD1 (5 bases). Trimming stripped 4 bases from V and 0 bases from J, with 7 bases between. Looked up from germline, CDR1 is SQVTM and CDR2 is ANQGSEA. The CDR3 extends over 14 amino acids. The CDR3: CSVGQYSGANVLTF. The CDR3 DNA sequence: TGCAGCGTTGGACAGTACTCTGGGGCCAACGTCCTGACTTTC.

V gene TRBV7-8 combines with J gene TRBJ1-1; 7 bases are shared with TRBD1. The J segment lost 7 bases and the V segment lost 5 bases, leaving 13 bases of the junction unmatched. The CDR3 consists of 15 residues. From germline, CDR1 is SGHVS and CDR2 FQNEAQ. For the CDR3, the DNA is TGTGCCAGCAGCCCAAACACCGGACAGGTATATGAAGCTTTCTTT. It yields the protein CASSPNTGQVYEAFF.

This rearrangement joins TRBV6-5 to TRBJ2-5; D possibly corresponds to TRBD2 (6 bases). Germline lookup yields CDR1 MNHEY and CDR2 SVGAGI. The V end lost 6 bases, the J end lost 4 bases, and 18 bases lay between the germline ends. The CDR3 is made up of 15 amino acids. In nucleotides, the CDR3 is TGTGCCAGCAGCTACGGGACTGTCCTAGGAGAGACCCAGTACTTC. Amino acids: CASSYGTVLGETQYF.

The chain employs TRBV27 and TRBJ1-2; 7 bases match TRBD1. The germline V gene has CDR1 MNHEY and CDR2 SMNVEV (reference sequence). The CDR3 runs 13 residues. The junction had 5 bases not matched to a gene; V was cut back by 6 bases and J by 4 bases. As DNA, the CDR3 is TGTGCCAGCAGCTGGGGACAGAGCTATGGCTACACCTTC. This encodes CASSWGQSYGYTF.

The rearrangement links TRBV10-2 to TRBJ1-5; weak D call: TRBD1 (5 bases). V was shortened by 3 bases and J by 7 bases, with 7 bases between the two germline ends. In germline, CDR1 is WSHSY, CDR2 SAAADI. This CDR3 region has 12 residues. CDR3 residues: CASSDREQPQHF. CDR3 DNA sequence: TGCGCCAGCAGTGACAGGGAACAGCCCCAGCATTTT.

V gene TRBV7-3 combines with J gene TRBJ2-3; D is perhaps TRBD2 (6 bases). Germline loops: CDR1 SGHTA, CDR2 FQGTGA. The CDR3 is made up of 17 amino acids. V was pared by 5 bases and J by 0 bases, with 18 bases between. CDR3 protein: CASSQNRGAGSTDTQYF. Here the CDR3 DNA reads TGTGCCAGCAGCCAAAACCGCGGGGCGGGAAGCACAGATACGCAGTATTTT.

V gene TRBV5-4 combines with J gene TRBJ1-3, with D perhaps matching TRBD1 (5 bases). Germline assignment: CDR1 SGHNT and CDR2 YYREEE (reference sequence). The germline V and J ends were trimmed by 2 bases and 4 bases, with 13 bases remaining between them. The CDR3 length is 15 residues. CDR3 DNA sequence: TGTGCCAGCAGCTTTCGGGGGAATCCCGGAAACACCATATATTTT. Its translation: CASSFRGNPGNTIYF.

The chain joins TRBV6-5 to TRBJ1-5, with D perhaps TRBD1 (5 bases). CDR1 and CDR2 (germline): MNHEY, SVGAGI. V lost 4 bases, J lost 7 bases, and 11 bases lay in between. The CDR3 is 13 amino acids. The CDR3 region is CASSWGVEQPQHF. The CDR3 DNA is TGTGCCAGCAGTTGGGGGGTGGAGCAGCCCCAGCATTTT.

The table lists this clone with a count of one. The rearrangement joins TRBV4-2 to TRBJ1-4; D gene unclear. The CDR3 totals 10 residues. The germline gives CDR1 LGHNA, CDR2 YNFKEQ. Trimming stripped 4 bases from V and 8 bases from J, with 2 bases between. The CDR3 spells CASSPEKLFF. The CDR3 region has the DNA TGTGCCAGCAGCCCCGAAAAACTGTTTTTT.

The rearrangement joins TRBV19 to TRBJ2-7; D unclear. From germline, CDR1 is LNHDA and CDR2 SQIVND (reference sequence). The CDR3 contains 16 residues. V lost 5 bases and J 4 bases, leaving 21 bases between the germline ends. CDR3 in amino acids: CASSAGSTSPHYEQYF. CDR3 in DNA: TGTGCCAGTAGTGCCGGGTCCACCTCTCCGCATTACGAGCAGTACTTC.

The rearrangement uses TRBV7-9 and TRBJ2-1; D is undetermined. CDR3 size: 11 residues. The V and J ends lost 5 bases and 8 bases respectively, with 7 bases between them. CDR1 and CDR2 (germline): SEHNR, FQNEAQ (reference sequence). The CDR3 protein is CASSPNDEQFF. The DNA of the CDR3 is TGTGCCAGCAGCCCCAATGATGAGCAGTTCTTC.

This clone was seen once. J is TRBJ1-1 and V is TRBV6-5, with a possible D match to TRBD1 (5 bases). There are 12 residues in the CDR3. Per germline, CDR1 MNHEY and CDR2 SVGAGI. The germline V and J ends were trimmed by 6 bases and 4 bases, with 9 bases remaining between them. CDR3 loop: CASRNGGTEAFF. The CDR3 coding sequence is TGTGCCAGCAGAAACGGGGGCACTGAAGCTTTCTTT.

This clone showed up just a few times. The V call is TRBV5-8, the J call TRBJ1-5; 10 bases fit TRBD1. The length of the CDR3 is 14 residues. V was clipped by 3 bases and J by 5 bases; unmatched bases: 2. In germline, CDR1 is SGHTS, CDR2 YDEGEE. Here the CDR3 reads CASSYGTGDQPQHF. DNA of the CDR3: TGTGCCAGCAGCTATGGGACAGGGGATCAGCCCCAGCATTTT.

This clone showed up just once. This rearrangement joins TRBV6-6 to TRBJ2-5, with no clear D. The ends were cut back, 3 bases at V and 0 bases at J, with 8 bases in the middle. The CDR3 loop spans 14 amino acids. In germline, CDR1 is MNHNY, CDR2 SVGAGI (reference sequence). The CDR3 is CASSYPGYQETQYF. Here the CDR3 DNA reads TGTGCCAGCAGTTATCCAGGATACCAAGAGACCCAGTACTTC.

The gene calls are TRBV21-1 and TRBJ1-1; TRBD1 was called by the table and not checked on the DNA. TRBV21-1 is given as a pseudogene. The CDR3 spans 17 residues. This CDR3 reads CASSNSPGQGDHTEAFF. For the CDR3, the DNA is TGTGCCAGCAGCAACTCCCCGGGACAGGGGGATCACACTGAAGCTTTCTTT.

The chain couples TRBV5-4 to TRBJ2-7; no clear D. CDR1 and CDR2 from the germline V gene are SGHNT and YYREEE (reference sequence). V was clipped by 0 bases and J by 7 bases, with 11 bases between them. This CDR3 is built from 13 residues. The CDR3 protein is CASSLAPDEEQYF. The DNA for the CDR3 is TGTGCCAGCAGCTTGGCCCCAGACGAAGAGCAGTACTTC.

V gene TRBV14 combines with J gene TRBJ1-2; 8 bases are a match to TRBD1. This CDR3 has 15 amino acids. The ends lost 4 bases at V and 3 bases at J; junction bases unmatched: 7. Germline CDR1 is SGHDN and CDR2 is FVKESK. CDR3 nucleotides: TGTGCCAGCAGCCCCGAGACAGGGGTGCACTATGGCTACACCTTC. As protein: CASSPETGVHYGYTF.

This rearrangement joins TRBV15 to TRBJ1-1, with 7 nucleotides matching TRBD1. J gave up 1 base and V 0 bases, and 5 bases lay outside the gene matches. The CDR3 is 16 residues long. Germline V gene lookup returns CDR1 LNHNV and CDR2 YYDKDF (reference sequence). CDR3 amino acids: CATSRDRGGANTEAFF. The CDR3 DNA reads as TGTGCCACCAGCAGAGATAGAGGGGGCGCGAACACTGAAGCTTTCTTT.

This clone was picked up one time. This chain links TRBV9 with TRBJ2-7; maybe TRBD1 (6 bases). Trimming stripped 3 bases from V and 1 base from J, with 11 bases between. Germline assignment: CDR1 SGDLS and CDR2 YYNGEE. The CDR3 loop spans 14 amino acids. The CDR3 protein is CASSGGTPSYEQYF. CDR3 coding DNA: TGTGCCAGCAGCGGTGGGACACCTTCCTACGAGCAGTACTTC.

The chain employs TRBV19 and TRBJ2-1; TRBD2 matches 8 bases. The CDR3 is 15 residues long. Germline V lookup: CDR1 LNHDA, CDR2 SQIVND (reference sequence). V shed 3 bases, J shed 7 bases, and the junction held 8 bases outside the gene matches. The CDR3 sequence is CASSISWTSYNEQFF. CDR3 nucleotides: TGTGCCAGTAGTATCAGCTGGACTAGCTATAATGAGCAGTTCTTC.

This sequence joins TRBV13 and TRBJ2-7; tentatively, D is TRBD1 (5 bases). The CDR3 has 14 residues. The ends were cut back, 5 bases at V and 0 bases at J, with 11 bases in the middle. CDR1 PRHDT and CDR2 FYEKMQ come from the germline V gene (reference sequence). The chain's CDR3 is CASSPDSYSYEQYF. CDR3 sequence (DNA): TGTGCCAGCAGCCCTGACAGTTACTCCTACGAGCAGTACTTC.